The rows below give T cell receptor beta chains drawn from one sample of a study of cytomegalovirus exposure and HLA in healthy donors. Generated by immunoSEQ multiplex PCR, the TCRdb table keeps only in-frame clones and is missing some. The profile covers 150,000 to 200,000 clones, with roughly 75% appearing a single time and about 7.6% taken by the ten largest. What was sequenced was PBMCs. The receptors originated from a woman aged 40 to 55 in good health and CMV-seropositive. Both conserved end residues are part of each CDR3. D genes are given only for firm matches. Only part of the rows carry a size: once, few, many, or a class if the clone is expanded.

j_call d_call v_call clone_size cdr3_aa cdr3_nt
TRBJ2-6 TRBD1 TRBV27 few CASSHRDRAFGANVLTF TGTGCCAGCAGTCACCGGGACAGGGCTTTTGGGGCCAACGTCCTGACTTTC
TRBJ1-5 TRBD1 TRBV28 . CASSLTPWTGSNNQPQHF TGTGCCAGCAGTTTAACCCCATGGACAGGGTCCAACAATCAGCCCCAGCATTTT
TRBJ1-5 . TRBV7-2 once CASSPRPSGDQPQHF TGTGCCAGCAGTCCTCGACCCAGCGGGGATCAGCCCCAGCATTTT
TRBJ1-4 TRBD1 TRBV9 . CASSPMGQTNEKLFF TGTGCCAGCAGCCCTATGGGACAGACCAATGAAAAACTGTTTTTT
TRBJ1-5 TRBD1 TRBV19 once CASMTGPRQPQHF TGTGCCAGTATGACAGGGCCGAGACAGCCCCAGCATTTT
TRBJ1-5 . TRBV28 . CASSFNTHSNQPQHF TGTGCCAGCAGTTTTAACACCCATAGCAATCAGCCCCAGCATTTT
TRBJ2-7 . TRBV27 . CASSLSGSRYEQYF TGTGCCAGCAGTTTATCTGGTAGCCGGTACGAGCAGTACTTC
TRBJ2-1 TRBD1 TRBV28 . CASRLPGQSFNEQFF TGTGCCAGCAGGCTACCGGGACAGTCCTTCAATGAGCAGTTCTTC
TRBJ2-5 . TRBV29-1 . CSVGQIQETQYF TGCAGCGTTGGACAGATCCAAGAGACCCAGTACTTC
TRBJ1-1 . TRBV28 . CASSLPGTYRTEAFF TGTGCCAGCAGTTTACCCGGGACTTATAGAACTGAAGCTTTCTTT
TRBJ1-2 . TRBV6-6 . CASSYRVYGYTF TGTGCCAGCAGTTATCGGGTATATGGCTACACCTTC
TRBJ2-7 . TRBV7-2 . CASSSGSTGASYEQYF TGTGCCAGCAGCTCTGGTTCGACAGGCGCTTCCTACGAGCAGTACTTC
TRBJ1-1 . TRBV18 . CASSPSGTVNTEAFF TGTGCCAGCTCACCGAGCGGGACGGTGAACACTGAAGCTTTCTTT
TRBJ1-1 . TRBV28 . CASRSQGISEAFF TGTGCCAGCAGATCACAGGGTATCAGTGAAGCTTTCTTT
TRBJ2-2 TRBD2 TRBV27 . CATRFSGRSAGELFF TGTGCCACCCGATTTAGCGGGAGAAGTGCCGGGGAGCTGTTTTTT
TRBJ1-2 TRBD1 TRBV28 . CASSLTGQGVYGYTF TGTGCCAGCAGTTTAACGGGACAGGGGGTCTATGGCTACACCTTC
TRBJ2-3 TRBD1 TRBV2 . CASSEGQGKDTDTQYF TGTGCCAGCAGTGAAGGACAGGGAAAGGACACAGATACGCAGTATTTT
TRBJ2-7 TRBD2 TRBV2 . CASSLGLAGHEQYF TGTGCCAGCTCCTTGGGACTAGCGGGGCACGAGCAGTACTTC
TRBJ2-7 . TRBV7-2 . CASSLVGLNYEQYF TGTGCCAGCAGCCTTGTGGGACTCAACTACGAGCAGTACTTC
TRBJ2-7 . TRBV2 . CASGDIRGYEQYF TGTGCCAGCGGTGATATAAGGGGCTACGAGCAGTACTTC
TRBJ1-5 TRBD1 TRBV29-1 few CSALILTGGRQPQHF TGCAGCGCTCTAATTCTGACAGGGGGCAGGCAGCCCCAGCATTTT
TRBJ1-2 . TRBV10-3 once CAISESPPTENYGYTF TGTGCCATCAGTGAGTCGCCCCCTACGGAGAACTATGGCTACACCTTC
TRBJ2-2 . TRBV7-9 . CASSSPVGAVDTGELFF TGTGCCAGCAGCTCCCCGGTAGGGGCGGTAGACACCGGGGAGCTGTTTTTT
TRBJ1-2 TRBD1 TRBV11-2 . CASSQTGDGYTF TGTGCCAGCAGCCAAACAGGGGACGGCTACACCTTC
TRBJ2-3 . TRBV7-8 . CASSLGQGLKDTQYF TGTGCCAGCAGCTTAGGGCAGGGGCTGAAAGATACGCAGTATTTT
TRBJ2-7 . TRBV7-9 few CASSPGGTGAVGEQYF TGTGCCAGCAGCCCAGGGGGAACGGGAGCGGTTGGCGAGCAGTACTTC
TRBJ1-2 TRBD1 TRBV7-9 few CASRQGQGDGYTF TGTGCCAGCAGACAGGGACAGGGGGATGGCTACACCTTC
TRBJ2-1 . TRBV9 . CASSVTYGKAYNEQFF TGTGCCAGCAGCGTCACATACGGGAAGGCCTACAATGAGCAGTTCTTC
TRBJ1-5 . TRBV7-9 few CASSLGGYSNQPQHF TGTGCCAGCAGCTTAGGAGGGTACAGCAATCAGCCCCAGCATTTT
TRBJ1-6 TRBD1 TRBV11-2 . CASSSGQTNSPLHF TGTGCCAGCAGCTCGGGACAGACGAATTCACCCCTCCACTTT
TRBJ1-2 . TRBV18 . CASSPETDYGYTF TGTGCCAGCTCACCGGAGACAGACTATGGCTACACCTTC
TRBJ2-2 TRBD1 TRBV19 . CASSLTGASTGELFF TGTGCCAGTAGTCTGACAGGGGCCAGCACCGGGGAGCTGTTTTTT
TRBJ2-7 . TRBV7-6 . CASSLGPGTSYEQYF TGTGCCAGCAGCTTAGGCCCCGGGACTTCCTACGAGCAGTACTTC
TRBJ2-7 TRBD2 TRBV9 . CASSLTSGRLYEQYF TGTGCCAGCAGCTTGACTAGCGGGAGGCTATACGAGCAGTACTTC
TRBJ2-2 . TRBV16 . CASSLTTAPGELFF TGTGCCAGCAGCCTTACTACTGCCCCCGGGGAGCTGTTTTTT
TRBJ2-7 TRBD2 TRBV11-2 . CASSLEGTSAYEQYF TGTGCCAGCAGCTTAGAGGGGACTAGCGCCTACGAGCAGTACTTC
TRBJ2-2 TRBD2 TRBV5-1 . CASSLAASGRATGELFF TGCGCCAGCAGCTTGGCCGCTAGCGGGAGGGCCACCGGGGAGCTGTTTTTT
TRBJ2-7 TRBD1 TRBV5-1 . CASSLAPGQGFSSYEQYF TGCGCCAGCAGCTTGGCCCCGGGACAGGGATTTAGCTCCTACGAGCAGTACTTC
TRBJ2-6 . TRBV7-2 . CASSLGGTSSGANVLTF TGTGCCAGCAGCTTAGGCGGTACGAGCTCTGGGGCCAACGTCCTGACTTTC
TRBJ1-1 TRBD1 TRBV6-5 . CASSYQAGGTEAFF TGTGCCAGCAGTTACCAGGCAGGGGGCACTGAAGCTTTCTTT
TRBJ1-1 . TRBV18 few CASSPHPIENTEAFF TGTGCCAGCTCACCCCACCCGATAGAGAACACTGAAGCTTTCTTT
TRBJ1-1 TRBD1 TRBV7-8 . CASSFGRTGPRMNTEAFF TGTGCCAGCAGCTTCGGTCGGACAGGACCAAGAATGAACACTGAAGCTTTCTTT
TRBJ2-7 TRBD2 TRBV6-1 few CASSEEASGSHEQYF TGTGCCAGCAGTGAAGAGGCTAGCGGGAGTCACGAGCAGTACTTC
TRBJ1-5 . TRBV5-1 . CASSLDGQSNQPQHF TGCGCCAGCAGCTTGGACGGACAGAGCAATCAGCCCCAGCATTTT
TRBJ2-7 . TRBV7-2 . CASSPQGSASYEQYF TGTGCCAGCAGCCCCCAGGGCAGCGCCTCCTACGAGCAGTACTTC
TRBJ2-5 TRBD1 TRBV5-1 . CASSLTGGQETQYF TGCGCCAGCAGCTTGACAGGGGGCCAAGAGACCCAGTACTTC
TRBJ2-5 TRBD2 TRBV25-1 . CASSVRTSGSSDTQYF TGTGCCAGCAGCGTACGAACTAGCGGGAGTTCGGATACCCAGTACTTC
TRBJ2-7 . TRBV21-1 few CASTSSGATYEQYF TGTGCCAGCACTAGTAGCGGGGCCACCTACGAGCAGTACTTC
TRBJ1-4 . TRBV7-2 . CASSSRGGRTNEKLFF TGTGCCAGCAGCTCACGCGGGGGAAGAACTAATGAAAAACTGTTTTTT
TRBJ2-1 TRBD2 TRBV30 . CAWRSAGGLDEQFF TGTGCCTGGAGATCGGCGGGAGGATTAGATGAGCAGTTCTTC
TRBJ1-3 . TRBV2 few CASRGDRRGNTIYF TGTGCCAGCAGGGGAGACAGGAGAGGAAACACCATATATTTT
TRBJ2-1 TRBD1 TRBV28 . CASSSRGTGKNEQFF TGTGCCAGCAGTTCCCGAGGGACAGGGAAAAATGAGCAGTTCTTC
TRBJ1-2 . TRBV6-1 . CASRPILARSGGYTF TGTGCCAGCAGGCCTATCTTAGCCCGATCTGGTGGCTACACCTTC
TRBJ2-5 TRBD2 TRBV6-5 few CASSFGLAGNQETQYF TGTGCCAGCAGTTTCGGACTAGCGGGAAATCAAGAGACCCAGTACTTC
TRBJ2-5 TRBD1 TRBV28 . CASRGQGAGQETQYF TGTGCCAGCAGGGGACAGGGGGCTGGTCAAGAGACCCAGTACTTC
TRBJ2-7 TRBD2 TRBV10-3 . CAISEGREYEQYF TGTGCCATCAGTGAAGGGCGGGAGTACGAGCAGTACTTC
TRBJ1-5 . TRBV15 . CATSRAPIFSIALVAQHF TGTGCCACCAGCAGAGCCCCGATCTTTTCGATTGCCCTAGTAGCCCAGCATTTT